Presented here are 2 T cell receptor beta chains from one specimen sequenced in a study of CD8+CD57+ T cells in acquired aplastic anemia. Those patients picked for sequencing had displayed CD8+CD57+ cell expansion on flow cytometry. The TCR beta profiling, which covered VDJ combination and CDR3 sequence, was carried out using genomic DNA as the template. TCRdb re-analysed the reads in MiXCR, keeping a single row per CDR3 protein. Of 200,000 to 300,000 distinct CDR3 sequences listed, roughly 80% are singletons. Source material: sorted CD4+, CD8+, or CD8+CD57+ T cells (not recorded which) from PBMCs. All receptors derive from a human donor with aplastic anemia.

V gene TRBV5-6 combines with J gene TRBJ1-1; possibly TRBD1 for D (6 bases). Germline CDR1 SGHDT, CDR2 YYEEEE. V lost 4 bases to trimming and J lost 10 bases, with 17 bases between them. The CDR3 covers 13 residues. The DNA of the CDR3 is TGTGCCAGCAGCCTGGAGAGGGGGGTGGGAGCTTTCTTT. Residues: CASSLERGVGAFF. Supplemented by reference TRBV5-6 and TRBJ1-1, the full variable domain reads DAGVTQSPTHLIKTRGQQVTLRCSPKSGHDTVSWYQQALGQGPQFIFQYYEEEERQRGNFPDRFSGHQFPNYSSELNVNALLLGDSALYLCASSLERGVGAFFGQGTRLTVV.

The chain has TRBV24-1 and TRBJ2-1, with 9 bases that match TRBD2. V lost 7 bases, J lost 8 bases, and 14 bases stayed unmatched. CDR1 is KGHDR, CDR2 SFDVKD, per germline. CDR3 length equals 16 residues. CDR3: CATSFKKSGGSDEQFF. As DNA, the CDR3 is TGTGCCACCAGCTTCAAAAAAAGCGGGGGGAGCGATGAGCAGTTCTTC.